Below are 17 T cell receptor beta chains sequenced from a single sample in a study of blood T cell repertoires in COVID-19. Profiled with immunoSEQ multiplex PCR; TCRdb holds only in-frame clones, not every one. The sample includes 240,000 or so clones, around 86% of them seen just once. Sequenced input: peripheral blood. The source of these receptors is a woman in her thirties who had recovered from COVID-19.

DNA of the CDR3: TGCGCCAGCAGTCCCCAGGTAGGAGGGGTAGACGAAAAACTGTTTTTT. Protein sequence: CASSPQVGGVDEKLFF. The chain couples TRBV5-1 to TRBJ1-4, with a tentative D call TRBD1 (5 bases). Germline loops: CDR1 SGHRS, CDR2 YFSETQ. The germline V and J ends were trimmed by 5 bases and 8 bases, with 22 bases remaining between them. CDR3 length: 16 residues. Filled out from reference TRBV5-1 and TRBJ1-4, the complete variable domain reads KAGVTQTPRYLIKTRGQQVTLSCSPISGHRSVSWYQQTPGQGLQFLFEYFSETQRNKGNFPGRFSGRQFSNSRSEMNVSTLELGDSALYLCASSPQVGGVDEKLFFGSGTQLSVL.

As for this clone: Other DNA sequences in the same sample also yield this CDR3. The chain combines TRBV19 with TRBJ2-4, with D perhaps matching TRBD2 (6 bases). The germline gives CDR1 LNHDA, CDR2 SQIVND (reference sequence). V lost 0 bases and J 3 bases, leaving 15 bases between the germline ends. The CDR3 spans 17 residues. Written as DNA, the CDR3 is TGTGCCAGTAGTATAGACGGAGGGAGAGTAGGCAAAAACATTCAGTACTTC. Amino acid sequence: CASSIDGGRVGKNIQYF. The full variable domain, completed using reference TRBV19 and TRBJ2-4, is DGGITQSPKYLFRKEGQNVTLSCEQNLNHDAMYWYRQDPGQGLRLIYYSQIVNDFQKGDIAEGYSVSREKKESFPLTVTSAQKNPTAFYLCASSIDGGRVGKNIQYFGAGTRLSVL.

Only one count was recorded for this clone. V usage is TRBV12-1 and J usage is TRBJ1-1; whether TRBD1, the table's D call, matches the DNA was not checked. TRBV12-1 is assigned pseudogene status. The CDR3 is 16 residues long. CDR3 loop: CASNLPGRGLGTEAFF. For the CDR3, the DNA is TGTGCCAGCAACCTTCCAGGTCGTGGTTTGGGCACTGAAGCTTTCTTT.

The rearrangement uses TRBV29-1 and TRBJ1-1; D perhaps matches TRBD1 (5 bases). Trimming shortened V by 3 bases and J by 3 bases, and 20 bases separated the two germline ends. Germline lookup yields CDR1 SQVTM and CDR2 ANQGSEA. This CDR3 is 16 amino acids long. The CDR3 spells CSVDGLMGGWDTEAFF. CDR3 nucleotides: TGCAGCGTTGATGGTCTAATGGGGGGATGGGACACTGAAGCTTTCTTT. The variable domain in full, with the rest retrieved from reference TRBV29-1 and TRBJ1-1, is SAVISQKPSRDICQRGTSLTIQCQVDSQVTMMFWYRQQPGQSLTLIATANQGSEATYESGFVIDKFPISRPNLTFSTLTVSNMSPEDSSIYLCSVDGLMGGWDTEAFFGQGTRLTVV.

The rearrangement links TRBV29-1 to TRBJ1-2; 9 bases match TRBD1. With V trimmed by 4 bases and J by 3 bases, 6 bases remained unmatched. Germline V gene sequence: CDR1 SQVTM, CDR2 ANQGSEA. The CDR3 is made up of 14 amino acids. CDR3 sequence: CSVVGQGGYYGYTF. As DNA, the CDR3 is TGCAGCGTTGTGGGACAGGGAGGCTACTATGGCTACACCTTC.

To note about this clone: The same CDR3 is also encoded by other DNA sequences in this sample. The chain couples TRBV7-3 to TRBJ2-1, with 13 bases lining up with TRBD2. This CDR3 comprises 15 residues. Germline V gene data show CDR1 as SGHTA and CDR2 as FQGTGA. V was clipped by 4 bases and J by 4 bases; unmatched bases: 1. CDR3 DNA sequence: TGTGCCAGCAGCTCACTAGCGGGGGGGTACAATGAGCAGTTCTTC. Translating gives CASSSLAGGYNEQFF.

J is TRBJ1-1 and V is TRBV5-1; the D is unclear. V lost 7 bases, J lost 5 bases, and 21 bases lay in between. The CDR3 is 15 amino acids. CDR1 and CDR2 from the germline V gene are SGHRS and YFSETQ. The CDR3 here is CASGRGETGPTEAFF. CDR3 DNA: TGCGCCAGCGGACGCGGGGAAACGGGCCCGACTGAAGCTTTCTTT.

In DNA form, the CDR3 reads TGTGCCAGCAGCTCCAGGACAGGGGCGGGCTTTTGGACTGAAGCTTTCTTT. It translates to CASSSRTGAGFWTEAFF. This chain uses TRBV13 with TRBJ1-1, with TRBD1 matching 9 bases. Germline CDR1 reads PRHDT; CDR2 reads FYEKMQ (reference sequence). The CDR3 covers 17 residues. The ends lost 4 bases at V and 5 bases at J; junction bases unmatched: 14.

The chain is built from TRBV2 and TRBJ2-1, with D possibly TRBD2 on 5 matching bases. Trimming shortened V by 7 bases and J by 0 bases, and 13 bases separated the two germline ends. CDR1 and CDR2 (germline): SNHLY, FYNNEI. This CDR3 region has 15 residues. CDR3 loop: CASKTEGSSYNEQFF. The CDR3 region has the DNA TGTGCCAGCAAGACGGAAGGGAGCTCCTACAATGAGCAGTTCTTC.

The rearrangement links TRBV19 to TRBJ1-3; TRBD1 matches at 8 bases. V dropped 4 bases and J dropped 0; count of bases not matched to a gene: 8. The CDR3 spans 17 residues. Germline CDR1 LNHDA, CDR2 SQIVND (reference sequence). The CDR3 sequence: CASSSGQGLLSGNTIYF. In DNA, the CDR3 is TGTGCCAGTAGTAGCGGACAGGGACTACTCTCTGGAAACACCATATATTTT. Complete variable domain (other parts from reference TRBV19 and TRBJ1-3): DGGITQSPKYLFRKEGQNVTLSCEQNLNHDAMYWYRQDPGQGLRLIYYSQIVNDFQKGDIAEGYSVSREKKESFPLTVTSAQKNPTAFYLCASSSGQGLLSGNTIYFGEGSWLTVV.

This clone has a count of ten or more. V is TRBV11-2 and J is TRBJ2-7, with a tentative D call TRBD2 (5 bases). This CDR3 contains 15 residues. Trimming cost V 0 bases and J 3 bases, with 12 bases left between them. The germline CDR1 and CDR2 sequences are SGHAT and FQNNGV. The CDR3 nucleotides read TGTGCCAGCAGCTTAGACCCCCCTGGAGGCTACGAGCAGTACTTC. Amino acids: CASSLDPPGGYEQYF.

The chain combines TRBV6-5 with TRBJ2-7, with D maybe TRBD1 (5 bases). Looked up from germline, CDR1 is MNHEY and CDR2 is SVGAGI. Trimming took 3 bases from V and 5 from J, leaving 14 bases between them. CDR3 size: 14 residues. The DNA of the CDR3 is TGTGCCAGCAGTTATAGTGGCAGGGTCGACGAGCAGTACTTC. Translated: CASSYSGRVDEQYF.

The rearrangement joins TRBV5-4 to TRBJ1-2; the match to TRBD1 covers 7 bases. The V gene's germline CDR1 is SGHNT and CDR2 YYREEE (reference sequence). The ends lost 0 bases at V and 6 bases at J; junction bases unmatched: 8. CDR3 length: 15 amino acids. The CDR3 sequence: CASSLGQGFFDGYTF. The CDR3 DNA is TGTGCCAGCAGCTTGGGACAGGGATTTTTCGATGGCTACACCTTC. Full variable domain (rest looked up from reference TRBV5-4 and TRBJ1-2): ETGVTQSPTHLIKTRGQQVTLRCSSQSGHNTVSWYQQALGQGPQFIFQYYREEENGRGNFPPRFSGLQFPNYSSELNVNALELDDSALYLCASSLGQGFFDGYTFGSGTRLTVV.

In its sample, this clone was seen a few times. The J gene is TRBJ2-6, the V gene TRBV24-1; 8 bases are shared with TRBD2. The length of the CDR3 is 15 residues. CDR1 is KGHDR and CDR2 is SFDVKD in the germline V gene. The V gene end was trimmed by 5 bases and the J gene end by 1 base; junction bases not matched to a gene: 0. CDR3 sequence reads: CATSAGGSGANVLTF. CDR3 DNA: TGTGCCACCAGTGCGGGGGGGTCTGGGGCCAACGTCCTGACTTTC.

This chain connects TRBV25-1 to TRBJ1-2; possibly TRBD1 for D (5 bases). The CDR3 extends over 17 amino acids. Germline CDR1 MGHDK, CDR2 SYGVNS. Trimming took off 3 bases at V and 0 bases at J, with 17 bases between the two ends. This CDR3 reads CASSDDRGRTANYGYTF. The DNA for the CDR3 is TGTGCCAGCAGTGACGACAGAGGTCGAACAGCTAACTATGGCTACACCTTC.

The chain is built from TRBV5-6 and TRBJ2-7, with 11 bases aligning to TRBD1. The J segment lost 3 bases and the V segment lost 4 bases, leaving 9 bases of the junction unmatched. Germline V gives CDR1 SGHDT, CDR2 YYEEEE. The CDR3 is 16 residues long. The CDR3 spells CASSKLPGQGDYEQYF. CDR3 coding DNA: TGTGCCAGCAGCAAACTCCCGGGACAGGGGGACTACGAGCAGTACTTC.

This chain joins TRBV7-2 and TRBJ1-4; D remains unclear. V dropped 5 bases and J dropped 5 bases, with 6 bases sitting between them. Germline CDR1 reads SGHTA; CDR2 reads FQGNSA. This CDR3 has 12 amino acids. CDR3 coding DNA: TGTGCCAGCAGCCGCTACAATGAAAAACTGTTTTTT. It codes for CASSRYNEKLFF. Supplemented by reference TRBV7-2 and TRBJ1-4, the full variable domain reads GAGVSQSPSNKVTEKGKDVELRCDPISGHTALYWYRQSLGQGLEFLIYFQGNSAPDKSGLPSDRFSAERTGGSVSTLTIQRTQQEDSAVYLCASSRYNEKLFFGSGTQLSVL.